This T cell receptor (beta chain) appears in the sequencing data of a study of graft-versus-host responses after intestinal transplantation. For the study at large: Among the recipients, all got anti-thymocyte globulin induction and then tacrolimus and steroids for about three years.

Repertoires were generated with immunoSEQ multiplex PCR, while TCRdb's copy carries only in-frame clones and drops some. The sample lists over 40,000 clones, 85% to 95% occurring once. Overall study results and limits: Present in recipient marrow, GvH clones included some that appeared first in ileum or blood. There was an association between peak levels of circulating GvH clones and early post-transplant HvG declines. High graft-versus-host to host-versus-graft clonal ratios were seen in allografts of patients with graft-donor T cell macrochimerism.

A word on this clone: Its antigen remains unknown.

Germline V lookup: CDR1 SEHNR, CDR2 FQNEAQ (reference sequence). V was clipped by 5 bases and J by 3 bases, with 19 bases between them. CDR3 length equals 16 residues. The chain joins TRBV7-9 to TRBJ2-5; D is perhaps TRBD1 (6 bases). This sample comprised unstimulated CD8+ T cells sorted from spleen or lymph node cells, obtained before transplant. The clonotype comes from a human donor who was the organ donor for an intestinal transplant. CDR3 amino acids: CASSTNQGKREETQYF. DNA for the CDR3: TGTGCCAGCAGCACAAATCAGGGGAAGAGAGAAGAGACCCAGTACTTC.